These 10 T cell receptor beta chains were all obtained from the same sample, sequenced in a study of cytomegalovirus exposure and HLA in healthy donors. Primers for the PCR totalled 60 Vbeta and 13 Jbeta. TCRdb keeps only in-frame clones here, not all; method: immunoSEQ multiplex PCR. Of some 170,000 clones listed, less than 85% are singletons. Sequences were obtained from PBMCs. These receptor sequences come from a man aged 60-69 years in good health and CMV-seronegative.

The chain carries TRBV25-1 and TRBJ2-5; TRBD2 is a possible D gene (6 bases). Germline CDR1 is MGHDK and CDR2 is SYGVNS. CDR3 length: 14 amino acids. Between the trimmed V and J ends, which lost 8 bases and 0 bases, there was a span of 13 bases. In DNA form, the CDR3 reads TGTGCCAGCGGAAGGGCGGGAAACCAAGAGACCCAGTACTTC. Protein sequence: CASGRAGNQETQYF.

The V and J genes are TRBV7-9 and TRBJ2-4; 7 bases line up with TRBD1. CDR3 length equals 14 residues. Trimming removed 4 bases from V and 9 bases from J; junction bases left unmatched: 9. Germline lookup yields CDR1 SEHNR and CDR2 FQNEAQ (reference sequence). CDR3 region: CASSSLEGQAIQYF. The CDR3 DNA is TGTGCCAGCAGCTCCTTAGAAGGACAGGCCATTCAGTACTTC. Full variable domain (outside the CDR3, taken from reference TRBV7-9 and TRBJ2-4): DTGVSQNPRHKITKRGQNVTFRCDPISEHNRLYWYRQTLGQGPEFLTYFQNEAQLEKSRLLSDRFSAERPKGSFSTLEIQRTEQGDSAMYLCASSSLEGQAIQYFGAGTRLSVL.

This chain links TRBV4-1 with TRBJ2-7, with 11 bases identical to TRBD1. Per the germline V gene, CDR1 is MGHRA and CDR2 is YSYEKL. The CDR3 loop spans 16 amino acids. Losses at the gene ends were 3 bases for V and 0 bases for J; bases not matched to a gene: 4. The CDR3 reads CASSQGQGGVSYEQYF. The DNA of the CDR3 is TGCGCCAGCAGCCAGGGACAGGGGGGGGTCTCCTACGAGCAGTACTTC.

The chain joins TRBV5-8 to TRBJ2-3; D might be TRBD2 (5 bases). The CDR3 totals 15 residues. V lost 4 bases, J lost 5 bases, and 17 bases lay in between. The germline V gene encodes CDR1 SGHTS and CDR2 YDEGEE. CDR3 DNA: TGTGCCAGCAGCCAAAGAGGGCGGTCACGAGATACGCAGTATTTT. Translation gives CASSQRGRSRDTQYF.

This clone was seen only a few times. The chain has TRBV28 and TRBJ2-7; maybe TRBD2 (6 bases). The V gene's germline CDR1 is MDHEN and CDR2 SYDVKM. The V end was cut by 8 bases, the J end by 0 bases, with 17 bases between. The CDR3 spans 15 residues. The CDR3 DNA is TGTGCCAGCGCCAGACCGGGACTGGGCTCCTACGAGCAGTACTTC. Translating gives CASARPGLGSYEQYF.

The chain combines TRBV18 with TRBJ2-5, with 9 positions matching TRBD2. CDR3 length equals 15 residues. The V and J ends lost 2 bases and 5 bases, in that order; junction bases with no gene match: 6. Looked up from germline, CDR1 is KGHSH and CDR2 is LQKENI. The CDR3 bases are TGTGCCAGCTCACCAAATAGCGGGAGCGGCGAGACCCAGTACTTC. Translated: CASSPNSGSGETQYF.

The CDR3 DNA reads TGCGCCAGCAGCCAAACAGGATCCTACGAGCAGTACTTC. This translates into CASSQTGSYEQYF. The rearrangement links TRBV4-1 to TRBJ2-7; tentative D call: TRBD1 (5 bases). The CDR3 sequence is 13 residues long. Trimming shortened V by 2 bases and J by 1 base, and 6 bases separated the two germline ends. CDR1 is MGHRA and CDR2 is YSYEKL in the germline V gene.

The chain combines TRBV7-2 with TRBJ1-2; 7 bases map to TRBD1. CDR3 length: 14 amino acids. Germline-derived CDR1 and CDR2 are SGHTA and FQGNSA. The V segment lost 1 base and the J segment 4 bases; nucleotides outside the gene matches: 3. The CDR3 spells CASSLEGQSYGYTF. The CDR3 DNA sequence: TGTGCCAGCAGCTTAGAGGGACAGTCCTATGGCTACACCTTC.

This rearrangement joins TRBV18 to TRBJ1-3, with D possibly being TRBD1 (5 bases). The CDR3 sequence is 14 residues long. Germline CDR1 is KGHSH and CDR2 is LQKENI. The V end was cut by 7 bases, the J end by 0 bases, with 10 bases between. This CDR3 is CASLGQTSGNTIYF. The CDR3 DNA reads TGTGCCAGCTTGGGGCAGACCTCTGGAAACACCATATATTTT.

J is TRBJ2-7 and V is TRBV6-1; D not certain. Deletions cut 3 bases from V and 7 bases from J, with 10 bases between. There are 12 residues in the CDR3. Germline-derived CDR1 and CDR2 are MNHNS and SASEGT. Written as DNA, the CDR3 is TGTGCCAGCAGTGACCCCCCCCGGGAGCAGTACTTC. It specifies CASSDPPREQYF.